This TCR beta chain is from a study of blood T cell repertoires in COVID-19. Across the study: T cells, B-cell-depleted T cells, or PBMCs provided the cDNA or gDNA that served as material.

Clones were sequenced by immunoSEQ multiplex PCR, and TCRdb holds only the in-frame ones, with some missing. The data hold 130,000 to 150,000 clones, with around 82% observed a single time. In germline, CDR1 is SEHNR, CDR2 FQNEAQ (reference sequence). This CDR3 comprises 13 residues. Trimming removed 6 bases from V and 9 bases from J, with 17 bases in between. Across about two dozen US areas, participants ranged in age from about 18 to 100 years. Each participant's cohort was designated according to participant-reported clinical history. This clone came up once. Sequenced material: PBMCs or T cells enriched from blood (not recorded which). The sequence was obtained from a man in his forties with acute COVID-19. The chain carries TRBV7-9 and TRBJ1-1, with D hard to call. The CDR3 is CASSLTPERKAFF. CDR3 in DNA: TGTGCCAGCAGTCTCACCCCGGAGAGAAAAGCTTTCTTT.